In this sample, the clone carrying this TCR beta chain turned up a few times. The sample is drawn from a study of T cells in Graves' hyperthyroidism and ophthalmopathy. Per germline, CDR1 GTSNPN and CDR2 SVGIG (reference sequence). V lost 1 base and J 0 bases, leaving 4 bases between the germline ends. The CDR3 consists of 13 residues. RNA transcripts provided the source from which TCR beta CDR3 regions were amplified. TCR CDR3 underwent first-round RT-PCR with the HTBI primer set. TCRdb recomputed calls from the multiplex PCR reads with MiXCR, one row per CDR3 protein. The data hold around 600,000 distinct CDR3 sequences, with about 15% observed a single time. Uncontrolled infections, other autoimmune diseases, pregnancy or lactation led to exclusion of patients.

The sample consisted of blood. This sequence joins TRBV30 and TRBJ1-5; D gene unclear. The TCR originated in a woman in her forties or fifties with Graves' ophthalmopathy. CDR3 coding DNA: TGTGCCTGGAGTGAATATAGCAATCAGCCCCAGCATTTT. Its protein is CAWSEYSNQPQHF.